The clone carrying this T cell receptor beta chain was recorded a few times. What it recognizes is unknown. Preparation of the TCRbeta library was carried out with unique molecular identifiers. A single record per CDR3 protein comes from TCRdb applying MiXCR to the PCR reads. The sample includes fewer than 1 million distinct CDR3 sequences, approximately 15% of them seen just once. These data belong to a study of T-cell reconstitution after alpha-beta-depleted transplantation in children. Study outcomes and limitations: At around two months after transplant, the alpha-beta T cells were reportedly derived from several hundred expanded clones that came from non-depleted graft cells.

This CDR3 has 19 amino acids. J lost 0 bases, V lost 5 bases, and 13 bases had no gene match. Germline V gene data show CDR1 as MGHRA and CDR2 as YSYEKL. The sequence was obtained from a male patient aged 10-17 years who had a stem cell transplant for acute lymphoblastic leukemia, so the T cells may come from the graft donor. This chain links TRBV4-1 with TRBJ2-6; 7 nucleotides match TRBD2. The input for sequencing was PBMCs, mostly from graft donor cells, taken 360 days after TCRalphabeta/CD19-depleted stem cell transplant. The CDR3 is CASSYIGGGASSGANVLTF. The CDR3, as DNA: TGCGCCAGCAGCTACATCGGGGGAGGGGCCTCCTCTGGGGCCAACGTCCTGACTTTC.